The table lists the clone carrying this T cell receptor beta chain with many counts. Its antigen is as yet unknown. Noted time point: longitudinal time-point 2. TCRdb fed the 5' RACE reads into MiXCR, producing one record per CDR3 protein. The table records more than 55,000 distinct CDR3 sequences, more than 7.5% of them present only once. The data belong to a study of neurological immune-mediated disorders. General study findings and limits: No CDR3 amino acid sequences were shared by expanded clones across subjects, suggesting private repertoires in all groups.

This sequence was found in a man aged 30 to 39 in good health. Sequencing input: PBMCs.

This chain's CDR3 is CASSDTRLAGGPGSTDTQYF. The CDR3 DNA follows: TGTGCCAGCAGCGATACTAGACTAGCGGGAGGGCCGGGTAGCACAGATACGCAGTATTTT. V and J are TRBV5-4 and TRBJ2-3; 14 nucleotides agree with TRBD2. With 4 bases clipped from V and 0 bases from J, the junction kept 13 bases outside the gene matches. The CDR3 covers 20 residues. Per the germline V gene, CDR1 is SGHNT and CDR2 is YYREEE (reference sequence). Full variable domain (missing parts from reference TRBV5-4 and TRBJ2-3): ETGVTQSPTHLIKTRGQQVTLRCSSQSGHNTVSWYQQALGQGPQFIFQYYREEENGRGNFPPRFSGLQFPNYSSELNVNALELDDSALYLCASSDTRLAGGPGSTDTQYFGPGTRLTVL.